These 32 T cell receptor beta chains originate from one sample sequenced in a study of T cells in Graves' hyperthyroidism and ophthalmopathy. The CDR3 regions of TCR beta were amplified from RNA transcripts. A set of HTBI primers served as the primers for a first-round RT-PCR of the TCR CDR3. TCRdb recomputed calls from the multiplex PCR reads with MiXCR, one row per CDR3 protein. The data contain around 350,000 distinct CDR3 sequences, around 25% of them singletons. The sample taken for sequencing was blood. These receptors were taken from a man between 45 and 60 years old with Graves' hyperthyroidism.

The DNA of the CDR3 is TGTGCCAGCAGTTCGGACCCAACTATTCAGTACTTC. The encoded protein is CASSSDPTIQYF. The gene calls are TRBV12-3 or TRBV12-4 and TRBJ2-4; D is undetermined. The V end lost 4 bases, the J end lost 10 bases, and 11 bases lay between the germline ends. CDR3 length equals 12 residues.

There are a few counts of this clonotype. This sequence joins TRBV28 and TRBJ2-3, with 7 bases identical to TRBD2. CDR3 length: 15 amino acids. The V and J ends lost 3 bases and 4 bases, in that order; junction bases with no gene match: 7. CDR1 is MDHEN, CDR2 SYDVKM, per germline. The CDR3 sequence: CASSFNGGGADTQYF. DNA for the CDR3: TGTGCCAGCAGTTTTAACGGGGGAGGGGCAGATACGCAGTATTTT.

This rearrangement joins TRBV9 to TRBJ2-1; TRBD1 agrees at 10 bases. The V gene's germline CDR1 is SGDLS and CDR2 YYNGEE. V dropped 5 bases and J dropped 6; count of bases not matched to a gene: 5. The CDR3 is made up of 14 amino acids. The CDR3 loop is CASSETGGSNEQFF. The CDR3 region has the DNA TGTGCCAGCAGTGAGACAGGGGGCTCCAATGAGCAGTTCTTC.

This clonotype was seen a few times. V and J are TRBV12-3 or TRBV12-4 and TRBJ2-5; 9 nucleotides line up with TRBD2. J was trimmed by 4 bases and V by 4 bases; bases with no gene match: 7. This CDR3 spans 15 amino acids. CDR3 region: CASSSPAGGRETQYF. CDR3 bases: TGTGCCAGCAGTTCGCCAGCGGGAGGTAGAGAGACCCAGTACTTC.

The chain couples TRBV5-6 to TRBJ1-2; the match to TRBD1 covers 9 bases. This CDR3 is 14 amino acids long. Germline trimming cut 3 bases from V and 10 bases from J; bases unmatched to any gene: 10. CDR1 is SGHDT and CDR2 is YYEEEE in the germline V gene. Here the CDR3 DNA reads TGTGCCAGCAGCTCCTGGACAGGGGAAGGACCCTACACCTTC. Amino acid sequence: CASSSWTGEGPYTF.

The chain has TRBV7-6 and TRBJ2-2; D is unresolved. From germline, CDR1 is SGHVS and CDR2 FNYEAQ. With 2 bases removed from V and 3 bases from J, the gap between germline ends came to 10 bases. The CDR3 runs 15 residues. CDR3 coding DNA: TGTGCCAGCAGCTTAATGGAAACGGACACCGGGGAGCTGTTTTTT. Amino acids: CASSLMETDTGELFF. Combining the CDR3 with reference TRBV7-6 and TRBJ2-2 gives the whole variable domain GAGVSQSPRYKVTKRGQDVALRCDPISGHVSLYWYRQALGQGPEFLTYFNYEAQQDKSGLPNDRFSAERPEGSISTLTIQRTEQRDSAMYRCASSLMETDTGELFFGEGSRLTVL.

This clonotype showed up just a few times. The chain employs TRBV20-1 and TRBJ2-5, with D unclear. The CDR3 loop spans 14 amino acids. Germline V gives CDR1 DFQATT, CDR2 SNEGSKA (reference sequence). V was pared by 3 bases and J by 2 bases, with 13 bases between. The CDR3 sequence: CSASPTVNQETQYF. In DNA, the CDR3 is TGCAGTGCTAGTCCGACCGTTAATCAAGAGACCCAGTACTTC.

This clonotype was seen repeatedly, ten times or more. The chain joins TRBV11-2 to TRBJ2-7; D is ambiguous. Germline values: CDR1 SGHAT, CDR2 FQNNGV. This CDR3 has 13 amino acids. The ends were cut back, 3 bases at V and 3 bases at J, with 9 bases in the middle. CDR3 region: CASSFGADYEQYF. The CDR3 nucleotides are TGTGCCAGCAGCTTCGGCGCGGACTACGAGCAGTACTTC.

Only a few counts were recorded for this clonotype. The gene calls are TRBV6-1 and TRBJ1-1, with D unclear. The V gene lost 5 bases and the J gene lost 7 bases, with 8 bases spanning the gap. Germline V gives CDR1 MNHNS, CDR2 SASEGT. The CDR3 runs to 11 residues. The CDR3 DNA follows: TGTGCCAGCAGTTTTCAGGTTGAAGCTTTCTTT. Translating gives CASSFQVEAFF.

This clonotype was seen at least ten times. The rearrangement uses TRBV7-9 and TRBJ2-7; 15 nucleotides line up with TRBD2. V trimming: 4 bases; J trimming: 0 bases; junction bases outside the gene matches: 7. Germline CDR1 SEHNR, CDR2 FQNEAQ (reference sequence). The CDR3 has 18 residues. CDR3 DNA: TGTGCCAGCAGCTCCCCCGGGACTAGCGGGAGGAGCTCCTACGAGCAGTACTTC. It specifies CASSSPGTSGRSSYEQYF.

The chain couples TRBV5-6 to TRBJ1-2, with D possibly being TRBD1 (5 bases). The V and J ends lost 0 bases and 6 bases respectively, with 12 bases between them. Looked up from germline, CDR1 is SGHDT and CDR2 is YYEEEE. The CDR3 is made up of 14 amino acids. The CDR3 nucleotides read TGTGCCAGCAGCTTGGTGGCAGGGTTTAATGGCTACACCTTC. Its protein is CASSLVAGFNGYTF.

This clonotype was seen more than once but under ten times. This rearrangement joins TRBV29-1 to TRBJ1-1; no clear D. Between the trimmed V and J ends, which lost 6 bases and 1 base, there was a span of 9 bases. This CDR3 is 12 amino acids long. Looked up from germline, CDR1 is SQVTM and CDR2 is ANQGSEA. The CDR3 DNA sequence: TGCAGCGTGAGACGGAAGAACACTGAAGCTTTCTTT. Its translation: CSVRRKNTEAFF.

The chain has TRBV5-5 and TRBJ1-1; 11 positions agree with TRBD1. In germline, CDR1 is SGHKS, CDR2 YYEKEE (reference sequence). V gave up 4 bases and J gave up 6 bases; unmatched junction bases: 5. The CDR3 consists of 14 residues. CDR3: CASSPGQGASEAFF. The DNA of the CDR3 is TGTGCCAGCAGCCCCGGACAGGGGGCTTCTGAAGCTTTCTTT.

This clonotype was found many times. This chain connects TRBV28 to TRBJ2-5, with TRBD1 identical over 11 bases. V was pared by 6 bases and J by 4 bases, with 7 bases of the junction left unmatched. The V gene's germline CDR1 is MDHEN and CDR2 SYDVKM. The CDR3 is 15 amino acids. The CDR3 spells CASSTGQGAIETQYF. CDR3 in DNA: TGTGCCAGCAGCACAGGACAGGGGGCCATAGAGACCCAGTACTTC.

This clonotype showed up many times. V is TRBV20-1 and J is TRBJ2-7; D unresolved. Trimming stripped 3 bases from V and 7 bases from J, with 25 bases between. Per the germline V gene, CDR1 is DFQATT and CDR2 is SNEGSKA (reference sequence). The CDR3 loop spans 16 amino acids. The CDR3 region is CSASLSPISGLVEQYF. Written as DNA, the CDR3 is TGCAGTGCTAGCCTAAGTCCGATCTCAGGATTGGTGGAGCAGTACTTC.

This chain uses TRBV3-1 with TRBJ2-1; D is perhaps TRBD2 (6 bases). This CDR3 region has 15 residues. V lost 6 bases and J 4 bases, leaving 16 bases between the germline ends. Germline V lookup: CDR1 LGHDT, CDR2 YNNKEL (reference sequence). The DNA of the CDR3 is TGTGCCAGCAGTGCGTCTAGCGCCATTTACAATGAGCAGTTCTTC. It yields the protein CASSASSAIYNEQFF.

As to this clonotype: Being one base from a much bigger clone, this may be a read error. The chain recombines TRBV6-1 with TRBJ2-1; D ambiguous. There are 15 residues in the CDR3. Germline V gene data show CDR1 as MNHNS and CDR2 as SASEGT. CDR3 amino acids: CAGRRDHILYNEQFF. DNA of the CDR3: TGTGCCGGCAGAAGGGATCACATCTTATACAATGAGCAGTTCTTC.

V and J are TRBV3-1 and TRBJ1-2, with D hard to call. The CDR3 loop spans 12 amino acids. The germline V and J ends were trimmed by 1 base and 10 bases, with 10 bases remaining between them. Germline CDR1 and CDR2: LGHDT and YNNKEL (reference sequence). The CDR3 nucleotides are TGTGCCAGCAGCCAAGGTCGTCAGACCTACACCTTC. Translating gives CASSQGRQTYTF.

This clonotype was detected only a few times. The rearrangement uses TRBV11-3 and TRBJ2-1; maybe TRBD1 (5 bases). Germline CDR1 and CDR2: SGHNT and YENEEA. V was pared by 0 bases and J by 7 bases, with 10 bases between. The CDR3 sequence is 14 residues long. CDR3 sequence reads: CASSLEGLGNEQFF. The CDR3 nucleotides read TGTGCCAGCAGCTTAGAGGGGCTCGGGAATGAGCAGTTCTTC.

This clonotype was observed a handful of times. The chain recombines TRBV20-1 with TRBJ2-3, with a weak D call TRBD2 (5 bases). Germline loops: CDR1 DFQATT, CDR2 SNEGSKA (reference sequence). The CDR3 spans 14 residues. V was shortened by 4 bases and J by 5 bases, with 16 bases between the two germline ends. The CDR3 loop reads CSATGKLGRDTQYF. The CDR3 DNA follows: TGCAGTGCTACGGGAAAGTTGGGCCGAGATACGCAGTATTTT.

There are many counts of this clonotype. V and J are TRBV28 and TRBJ2-5; TRBD1 might be the D (6 bases). V shed 4 bases and J shed 2 bases, with 17 bases lying between them. The germline gives CDR1 MDHEN, CDR2 SYDVKM. The CDR3 spans 16 residues. The CDR3 DNA sequence: TGTGCCAGCAGTTCTCCTTCAACACAGGGACAAGAGACCCAGTACTTC. Protein product: CASSSPSTQGQETQYF.

This chain joins TRBV11-2 and TRBJ2-5; TRBD2 matches 8 bases. Germline trimming cut 7 bases from V and 5 bases from J; bases unmatched to any gene: 12. In germline, CDR1 is SGHAT, CDR2 FQNNGV. The CDR3 totals 15 residues. CDR3 residues: CASTSRGGPRETQYF. CDR3 in DNA: TGTGCCAGCACCTCACGGGGGGGTCCCCGGGAGACCCAGTACTTC.

In its sample, this clonotype was seen many times. V gene TRBV30 combines with J gene TRBJ2-5, with a possible D match to TRBD1 (6 bases). The germline gives CDR1 GTSNPN, CDR2 SVGIG (reference sequence). The V end was cut by 0 bases, the J end by 4 bases, with 9 bases between. The CDR3 extends over 13 amino acids. The chain's CDR3 is CAWSVTGPETQYF. The CDR3 DNA reads TGTGCCTGGAGTGTTACAGGGCCAGAGACCCAGTACTTC.

In this sample, this clonotype turned up many times. This sequence joins TRBV12-3 or TRBV12-4 and TRBJ2-7, with D hard to call. The CDR3 has 15 amino acids. V dropped 7 bases and J dropped 0 bases, with 16 bases sitting between them. CDR3 protein: CASNDGGLSSYEQYF. The DNA for the CDR3 is TGTGCCAGCAACGATGGTGGGCTGAGCTCCTACGAGCAGTACTTC.

To note about this clonotype: A junction end diverges from the germline sequence, so it may reflect a read error. The chain employs TRBV30 and TRBJ2-5; TRBD2 matches 9 bases. The CDR3 totals 14 residues. Germline V gene lookup returns CDR1 GTSNPN and CDR2 SVGIG (reference sequence). CDR3 region: CAWSPGTSTETQNF. CDR3 DNA: TGTGCCTGGAGTCCCGGGACTAGCACAGAGACCCAGAACTTC.

This clonotype appeared a few times. The V call is TRBV28, the J call TRBJ1-4; D is perhaps TRBD1 (6 bases). The V gene's germline CDR1 is MDHEN and CDR2 SYDVKM. Trimming took off 4 bases at V and 8 bases at J, with 14 bases between the two ends. This CDR3 region has 14 residues. Here the CDR3 DNA reads TGTGCCAGCAGTTACAGGGAGTCGGGAGAAAAACTGTTTTTT. Its translation is CASSYRESGEKLFF.

In this sample, this clonotype turned up many times. This sequence joins TRBV11-2 and TRBJ2-1; TRBD2 matches at 9 bases. V gave up 1 base and J gave up 3 bases; unmatched junction bases: 1. Germline V gene sequence: CDR1 SGHAT, CDR2 FQNNGV. CDR3 length: 15 residues. DNA of the CDR3: TGTGCCAGCAGCTTAGCTAGCGGGAACTACAATGAGCAGTTCTTC. Translated: CASSLASGNYNEQFF. The full variable domain, its missing parts supplied by reference TRBV11-2 and TRBJ2-1, is EAGVAQSPRYKIIEKRQSVAFWCNPISGHATLYWYQQILGQGPKLLIQFQNNGVVDDSQLPKDRFSAERLKGVDSTLKIQPAKLEDSAVYLCASSLASGNYNEQFFGPGTRLTVL.

The chain couples TRBV7-2 to TRBJ2-3; 7 nucleotides align to TRBD2. V was clipped by 2 bases and J by 11 bases; unmatched bases: 13. Germline CDR1 reads SGHTA; CDR2 reads FQGNSA. This CDR3 spans 15 amino acids. The CDR3 DNA follows: TGTGCCAGCAGCTTAAGTCTAGCGGAGGGGCGGAGGCAGTATTTT. Translating gives CASSLSLAEGRRQYF.

This sequence joins TRBV19 and TRBJ2-1; TRBD2 matches 12 bases. CDR3 length: 18 residues. Germline CDR1 LNHDA, CDR2 SQIVND (reference sequence). V lost 6 bases to trimming and J lost 10 bases; unmatched junction nucleotides: 19. The CDR3 coding sequence is TGTGCCAGTAGGATGCTAGGGCTAGCGGGAGGGCAGGTAGGGGAGCAGTTCTTC. Its protein product is CASRMLGLAGGQVGEQFF.

This clonotype occurred a few times. J is TRBJ2-3 and V is TRBV7-9; 13 bases agree with TRBD2. Germline CDR1 reads SEHNR; CDR2 reads FQNEAQ (reference sequence). This CDR3 contains 18 residues. J was trimmed by 7 bases and V by 5 bases; bases with no gene match: 15. The CDR3, as DNA: TGTGCCAGCAGCCCCCGGGAGTGGGGGACTAGCGGGATGAATACGCAGTATTTT. As protein: CASSPREWGTSGMNTQYF.

The rearrangement links TRBV5-1 to TRBJ2-1, with TRBD2 identical over 11 bases. CDR3 length equals 13 residues. The germline CDR1 and CDR2 sequences are SGHRS and YFSETQ. The junction had 2 bases not matched to a gene; V was cut back by 5 bases and J by 7 bases. This CDR3 reads CASSRTSGNEQFF. Here the CDR3 DNA reads TGCGCCAGCAGTCGGACTAGCGGGAATGAGCAGTTCTTC.

This rearrangement joins TRBV11-3 to TRBJ2-3; D gene ambiguous. CDR1 is SGHNT, CDR2 YENEEA, per germline. V shed 0 bases and J shed 1 base, with 5 bases lying between them. The CDR3 has 14 amino acids. The CDR3 sequence is CASSLEPGTDTQYF. The CDR3 coding sequence is TGTGCCAGCAGCTTAGAACCAGGCACAGATACGCAGTATTTT. The full variable domain, with the rest looked up from reference TRBV11-3 and TRBJ2-3, is EAGVVQSPRYKIIEKKQPVAFWCNPISGHNTLYWYLQNLGQGPELLIRYENEEAVDDSQLPKDRFSAERLKGVDSTLKIQPAELGDSAVYLCASSLEPGTDTQYFGPGTRLTVL.